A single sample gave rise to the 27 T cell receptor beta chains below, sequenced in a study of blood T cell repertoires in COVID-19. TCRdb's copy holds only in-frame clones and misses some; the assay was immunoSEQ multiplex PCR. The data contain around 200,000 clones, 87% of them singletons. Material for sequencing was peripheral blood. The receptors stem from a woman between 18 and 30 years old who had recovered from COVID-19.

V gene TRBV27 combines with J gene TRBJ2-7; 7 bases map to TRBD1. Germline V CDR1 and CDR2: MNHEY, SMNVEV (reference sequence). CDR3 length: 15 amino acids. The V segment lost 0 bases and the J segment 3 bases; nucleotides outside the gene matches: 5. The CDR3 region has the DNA TGTGCCAGCAGTTTATCGTGGGCAGGGGGCTACGAGCAGTACTTC. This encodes CASSLSWAGGYEQYF.

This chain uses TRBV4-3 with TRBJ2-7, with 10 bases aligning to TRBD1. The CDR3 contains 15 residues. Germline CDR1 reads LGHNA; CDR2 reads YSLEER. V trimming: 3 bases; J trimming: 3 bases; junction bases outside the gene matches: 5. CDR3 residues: CASSHSGTGVYEQYF. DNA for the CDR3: TGCGCCAGCAGCCACTCCGGGACAGGGGTCTACGAGCAGTACTTC.

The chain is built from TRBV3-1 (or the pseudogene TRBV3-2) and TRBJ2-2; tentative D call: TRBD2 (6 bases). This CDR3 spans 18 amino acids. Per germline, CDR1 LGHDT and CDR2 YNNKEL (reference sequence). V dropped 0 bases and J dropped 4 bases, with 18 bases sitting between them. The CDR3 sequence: CASSQDVLEGLVTGELFF. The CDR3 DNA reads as TGTGCCAGCAGCCAAGATGTGTTGGAGGGCCTCGTCACCGGGGAGCTGTTTTTT.

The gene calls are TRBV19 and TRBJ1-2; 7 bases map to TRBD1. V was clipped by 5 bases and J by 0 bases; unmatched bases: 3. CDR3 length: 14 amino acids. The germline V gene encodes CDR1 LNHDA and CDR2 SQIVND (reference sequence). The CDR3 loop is CASSPQGTNYGYTF. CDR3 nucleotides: TGTGCCAGTAGTCCACAGGGGACTAACTATGGCTACACCTTC.

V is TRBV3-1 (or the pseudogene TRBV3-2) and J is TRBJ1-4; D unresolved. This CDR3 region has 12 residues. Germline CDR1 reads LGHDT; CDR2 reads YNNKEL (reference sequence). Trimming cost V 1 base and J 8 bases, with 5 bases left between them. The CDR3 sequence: CASSQASEKLFF. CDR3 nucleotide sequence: TGTGCCAGCAGCCAAGCCTCGGAAAAACTGTTTTTT.

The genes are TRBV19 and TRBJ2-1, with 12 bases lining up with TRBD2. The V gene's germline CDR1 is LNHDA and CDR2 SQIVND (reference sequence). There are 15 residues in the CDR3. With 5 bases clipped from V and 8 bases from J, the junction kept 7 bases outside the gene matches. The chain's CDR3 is CASSPWTSGIDEQFF. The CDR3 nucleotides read TGTGCCAGTAGTCCGTGGACTAGCGGGATTGATGAGCAGTTCTTC.

The chain's CDR3 is CASSWQATSYEQYF. CDR3 in DNA: TGTGCCAGCAGCTGGCAGGCGACCTCCTACGAGCAGTACTTC. The chain employs TRBV5-6 and TRBJ2-7, with D unclear. Deletions cut 3 bases from V and 0 bases from J, with 10 bases between. CDR3 size: 14 residues. Per the germline V gene, CDR1 is SGHDT and CDR2 is YYEEEE.

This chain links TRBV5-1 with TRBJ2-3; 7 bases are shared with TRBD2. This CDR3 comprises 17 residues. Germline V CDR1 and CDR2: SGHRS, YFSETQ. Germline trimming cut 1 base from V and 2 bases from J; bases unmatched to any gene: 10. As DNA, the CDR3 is TGCGCCAGCAGCTTGTGGGGGACGGGGGGTATCACAGATACGCAGTATTTT. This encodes CASSLWGTGGITDTQYF.

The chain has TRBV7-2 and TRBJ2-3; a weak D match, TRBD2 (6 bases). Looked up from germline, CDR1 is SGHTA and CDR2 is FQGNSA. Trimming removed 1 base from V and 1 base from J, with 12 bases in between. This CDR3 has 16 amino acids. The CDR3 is CASSLVGGPGTDTQYF. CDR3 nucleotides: TGTGCCAGCAGCTTAGTAGGAGGGCCGGGCACAGATACGCAGTATTTT.

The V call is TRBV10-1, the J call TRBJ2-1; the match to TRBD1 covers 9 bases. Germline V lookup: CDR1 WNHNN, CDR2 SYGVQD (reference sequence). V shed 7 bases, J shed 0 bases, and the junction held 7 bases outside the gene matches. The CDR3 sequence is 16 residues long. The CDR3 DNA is TGCGCCAGCACCGCCGGACAGGGGAGCTCCTACAATGAGCAGTTCTTC. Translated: CASTAGQGSSYNEQFF.

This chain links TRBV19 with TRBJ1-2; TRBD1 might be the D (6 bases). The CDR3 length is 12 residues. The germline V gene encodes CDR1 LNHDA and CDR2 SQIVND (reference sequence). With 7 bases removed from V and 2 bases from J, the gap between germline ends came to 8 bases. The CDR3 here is CASNTGNYGYTF. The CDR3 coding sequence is TGTGCCAGTAATACAGGGAACTATGGCTACACCTTC. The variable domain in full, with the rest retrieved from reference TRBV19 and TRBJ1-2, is DGGITQSPKYLFRKEGQNVTLSCEQNLNHDAMYWYRQDPGQGLRLIYYSQIVNDFQKGDIAEGYSVSREKKESFPLTVTSAQKNPTAFYLCASNTGNYGYTFGSGTRLTVV.

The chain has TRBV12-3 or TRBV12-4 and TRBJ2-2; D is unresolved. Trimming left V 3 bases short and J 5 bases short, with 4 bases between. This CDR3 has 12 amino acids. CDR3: CASSLETGELFF. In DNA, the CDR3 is TGTGCCAGCAGTTTGGAGACCGGGGAGCTGTTTTTT.

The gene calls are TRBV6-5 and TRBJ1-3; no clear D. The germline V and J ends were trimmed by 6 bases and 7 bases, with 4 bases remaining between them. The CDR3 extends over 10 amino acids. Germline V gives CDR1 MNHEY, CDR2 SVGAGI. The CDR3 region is CASSRNTIYF. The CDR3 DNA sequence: TGTGCCAGCAGCAGGAACACCATATATTTT.

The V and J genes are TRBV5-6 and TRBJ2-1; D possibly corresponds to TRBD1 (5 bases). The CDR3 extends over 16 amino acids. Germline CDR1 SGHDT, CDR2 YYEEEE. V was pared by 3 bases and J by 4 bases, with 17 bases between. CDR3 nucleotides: TGTGCCAGCAGCTGGGGCGCTCGTAGGGGATACAATGAGCAGTTCTTC. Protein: CASSWGARRGYNEQFF.

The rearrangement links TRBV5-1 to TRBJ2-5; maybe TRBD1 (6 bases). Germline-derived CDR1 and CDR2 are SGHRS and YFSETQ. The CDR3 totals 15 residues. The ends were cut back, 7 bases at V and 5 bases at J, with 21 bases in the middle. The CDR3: CASAPEQGGVETQYF. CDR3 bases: TGCGCCAGCGCACCCGAACAGGGTGGGGTTGAGACCCAGTACTTC.

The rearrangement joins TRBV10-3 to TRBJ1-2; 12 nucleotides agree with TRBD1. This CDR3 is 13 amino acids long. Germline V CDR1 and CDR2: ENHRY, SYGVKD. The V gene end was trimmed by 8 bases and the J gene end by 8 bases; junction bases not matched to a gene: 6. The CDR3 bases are TGTGCCATCCAGGGACAGGGGGCGCCCGGCTACACCTTC. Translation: CAIQGQGAPGYTF.

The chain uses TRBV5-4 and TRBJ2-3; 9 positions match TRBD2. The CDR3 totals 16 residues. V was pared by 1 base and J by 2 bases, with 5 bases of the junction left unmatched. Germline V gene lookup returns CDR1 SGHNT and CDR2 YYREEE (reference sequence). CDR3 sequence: CASSLKTSGYTDTQYF. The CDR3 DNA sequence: TGTGCCAGCAGCTTGAAGACTAGCGGATACACAGATACGCAGTATTTT.

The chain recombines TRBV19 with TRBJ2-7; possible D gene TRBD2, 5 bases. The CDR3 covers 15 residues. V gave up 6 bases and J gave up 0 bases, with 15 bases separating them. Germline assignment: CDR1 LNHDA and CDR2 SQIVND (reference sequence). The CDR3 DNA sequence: TGTGCCAGTAGGGGAAGCGGATATTTCTCCTACGAGCAGTACTTC. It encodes CASRGSGYFSYEQYF.

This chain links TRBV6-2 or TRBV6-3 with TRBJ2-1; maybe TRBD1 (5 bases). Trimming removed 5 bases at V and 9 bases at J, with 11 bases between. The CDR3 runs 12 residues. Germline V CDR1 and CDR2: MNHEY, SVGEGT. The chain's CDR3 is CASSGAPGEQFF. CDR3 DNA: TGTGCCAGCAGTGGGGCTCCGGGTGAGCAGTTCTTC.

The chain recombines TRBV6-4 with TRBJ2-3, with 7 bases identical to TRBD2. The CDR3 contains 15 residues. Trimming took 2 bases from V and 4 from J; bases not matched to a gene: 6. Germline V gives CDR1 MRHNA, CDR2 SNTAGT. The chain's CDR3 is CASSDEGGPADTQYF. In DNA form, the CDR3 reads TGTGCCAGCAGTGACGAGGGAGGGCCTGCAGATACGCAGTATTTT.

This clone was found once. The CDR3 spells CASSQTRQGSPEAFF. CDR3 DNA sequence: TGTGCCAGCAGCCAAACCAGACAGGGTAGCCCTGAAGCTTTCTTT. J is TRBJ1-1 and V is TRBV3-1 (or the pseudogene TRBV3-2); 7 bases map to TRBD1. The CDR3 is made up of 15 amino acids. Germline V CDR1 and CDR2: LGHDT, YNNKEL (reference sequence). Trimming removed 2 bases from V and 6 bases from J; junction bases left unmatched: 9.

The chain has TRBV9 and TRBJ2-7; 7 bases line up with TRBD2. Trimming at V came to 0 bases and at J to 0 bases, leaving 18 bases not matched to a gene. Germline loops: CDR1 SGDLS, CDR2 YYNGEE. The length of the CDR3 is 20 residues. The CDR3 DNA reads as TGTGCCAGCAGCGTAGGGATCCGGTGGGATCGCGGGGGTAGCTCCTACGAGCAGTACTTC. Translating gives CASSVGIRWDRGGSSYEQYF.

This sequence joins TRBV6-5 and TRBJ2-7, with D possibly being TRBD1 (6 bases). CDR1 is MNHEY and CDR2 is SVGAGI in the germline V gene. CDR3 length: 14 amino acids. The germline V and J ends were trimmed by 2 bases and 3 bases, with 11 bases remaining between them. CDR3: CASSYGSGVYEQYF. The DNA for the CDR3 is TGTGCCAGCAGTTACGGGTCAGGGGTCTACGAGCAGTACTTC.

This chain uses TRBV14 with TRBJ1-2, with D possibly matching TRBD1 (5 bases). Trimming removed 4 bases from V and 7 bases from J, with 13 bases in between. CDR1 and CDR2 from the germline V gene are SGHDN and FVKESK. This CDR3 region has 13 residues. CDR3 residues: CASSPAGVGGYTF. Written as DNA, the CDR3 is TGTGCCAGCAGCCCGGCGGGGGTAGGTGGCTACACCTTC.

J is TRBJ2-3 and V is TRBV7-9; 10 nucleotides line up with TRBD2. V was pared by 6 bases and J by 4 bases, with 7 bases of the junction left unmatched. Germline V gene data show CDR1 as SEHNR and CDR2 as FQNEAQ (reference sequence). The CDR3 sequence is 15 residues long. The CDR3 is CASRAGLARSDTQYF. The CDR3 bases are TGTGCCAGCAGGGCGGGACTAGCGAGGTCAGATACGCAGTATTTT.

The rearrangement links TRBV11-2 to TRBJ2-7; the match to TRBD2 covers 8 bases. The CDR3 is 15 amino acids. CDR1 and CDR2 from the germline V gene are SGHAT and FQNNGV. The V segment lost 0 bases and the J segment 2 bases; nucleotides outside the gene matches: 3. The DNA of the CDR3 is TGTGCCAGCAGCTTAGATCTTAGCGGGGCCTACGAGCAGTACTTC. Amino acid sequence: CASSLDLSGAYEQYF.

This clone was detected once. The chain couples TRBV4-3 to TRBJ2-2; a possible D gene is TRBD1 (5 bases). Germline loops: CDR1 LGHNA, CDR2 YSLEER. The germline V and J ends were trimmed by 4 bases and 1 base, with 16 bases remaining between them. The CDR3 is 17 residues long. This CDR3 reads CASSPRQGRVNTGELFF. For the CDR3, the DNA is TGCGCCAGCAGCCCCCGCCAGGGCCGGGTGAACACCGGGGAGCTGTTTTTT.